These 12 T cell receptor beta chains came from one sample sequenced in a study of cytomegalovirus exposure and HLA in healthy donors. The PCR made use of 60 Vbeta and 13 Jbeta primers. TCRdb's table, derived via immunoSEQ multiplex PCR, lists solely in-frame clones and lacks some. In the table there are 150,000 to 200,000 clones, about 77% of which are singletons. Material for sequencing was PBMCs. Receptor source: a man aged 25-45 years in good health and CMV-seronegative.

The chain couples TRBV5-1 to TRBJ1-4, with 10 bases that match TRBD1. Germline-derived CDR1 and CDR2 are SGHRS and YFSETQ. The V segment lost 7 bases and the J segment 8 bases; nucleotides outside the gene matches: 8. This CDR3 is 14 amino acids long. This CDR3 reads CASSKTGGGEKLFF. In nucleotides, the CDR3 is TGCGCCAGCTCCAAGACAGGGGGCGGCGAAAAACTGTTTTTT.

The rearrangement links TRBV4-3 to TRBJ2-1; 9 bases match TRBD1. The V gene end was trimmed by 2 bases and the J gene end by 4 bases; junction bases not matched to a gene: 15. Germline V lookup: CDR1 LGHNA, CDR2 YSLEER. The CDR3 has 19 amino acids. The chain's CDR3 is CASSQSPGTGTLHYNEQFF. The DNA for the CDR3 is TGCGCCAGCAGCCAATCCCCCGGGACAGGGACCCTCCATTACAATGAGCAGTTCTTC.

This clone was picked up a small number of times. The J gene is TRBJ2-4, the V gene TRBV28; TRBD1 aligns across 8 bases. Germline V gives CDR1 MDHEN, CDR2 SYDVKM. The CDR3 has 17 amino acids. After removal of 2 bases from V and 1 base from J, the junction contained 7 bases not matched to a gene. The CDR3 here is CASSLPHRQGAKNIQYF. The CDR3 DNA sequence: TGTGCCAGCAGTTTACCCCACAGACAGGGGGCCAAAAACATTCAGTACTTC.

Notes on this clone: The junction departs from the called germline gene at one end, perhaps through a read error. The V and J genes are TRBV5-6 and TRBJ1-6; 9 nucleotides match TRBD1. The CDR3 sequence is 15 residues long. Germline CDR1 and CDR2: SGHDT and YYEEEE. The CDR3 protein is CACSLGQGSNSPLHF. The CDR3 bases are TGTGCCTGCAGCTTGGGACAGGGATCGAATTCACCCCTCCACTTT.

A few counts support this clone. The V and J genes are TRBV10-3 and TRBJ2-7; unclear D gene. V was shortened by 2 bases and J by 7 bases, with 15 bases between the two germline ends. Germline CDR1 ENHRY, CDR2 SYGVKD. This CDR3 region has 14 residues. The CDR3 DNA follows: TGTGCCATCAGTGAGGCCAGGTTGGGTGGGGAGCAGTACTTC. Amino acid sequence: CAISEARLGGEQYF.

The chain joins TRBV10-3 to TRBJ2-1; 8 nucleotides agree with TRBD2. Germline V gives CDR1 ENHRY, CDR2 SYGVKD. This CDR3 is 16 amino acids long. Unmatched junction bases numbered 14, after V lost 6 bases and J lost 7 bases. The CDR3 sequence: CAISGLSGGGGNEQFF. In nucleotides, the CDR3 is TGTGCCATCAGCGGCCTTTCCGGGGGGGGAGGAAATGAGCAGTTCTTC.

This chain joins TRBV7-9 and TRBJ1-1; D is possibly TRBD1 (5 bases). This CDR3 has 16 amino acids. Germline CDR1 is SEHNR and CDR2 is FQNEAQ (reference sequence). Trimming shortened V by 5 bases and J by 0 bases, and 16 bases separated the two germline ends. In DNA, the CDR3 is TGTGCCAGCAGCCCAGGCCGGGGGGGTATGAACACTGAAGCTTTCTTT. It codes for CASSPGRGGMNTEAFF.

The chain employs TRBV27 and TRBJ2-7; TRBD1 might be the D (5 bases). This CDR3 contains 13 residues. Germline V gene lookup returns CDR1 MNHEY and CDR2 SMNVEV (reference sequence). Trimming removed 3 bases from V and 3 bases from J, with 9 bases in between. The CDR3 reads CASSFTQGYEQYF. DNA for the CDR3: TGTGCCAGCAGTTTTACTCAGGGCTACGAGCAGTACTTC.

The rearrangement joins TRBV27 to TRBJ1-1; D gene unclear. The CDR3 sequence is 15 residues long. V shed 2 bases and J shed 1 base, with 11 bases lying between them. Germline CDR1 reads MNHEY; CDR2 reads SMNVEV (reference sequence). The CDR3 spells CASSLIVEGNTEAFF. The CDR3 DNA is TGTGCCAGCAGTTTAATTGTGGAGGGGAACACTGAAGCTTTCTTT.

V and J are TRBV11-2 and TRBJ1-1; the D is unclear. The CDR3 length is 12 residues. Germline-derived CDR1 and CDR2 are SGHAT and FQNNGV. Deletions cut 0 bases from V and 7 bases from J, with 6 bases between. The CDR3 protein is CASSLEGSEAFF. CDR3 nucleotides: TGTGCCAGCAGCTTAGAAGGGAGTGAAGCTTTCTTT.

On this clone: A read error is likely, as this CDR3 ends without the conserved phenylalanine or tryptophan. Because the CDR3's place on the DNA is in doubt, the DNA is left out and the CDR3 is given as listed by TCRdb. This chain links TRBV6-1 with TRBJ2-7; the D segment call TRBD2 is taken from the table without a DNA check. Germline lookup yields CDR1 MNHNS and CDR2 SASEGT. Counting both end residues, the CDR3 totals 12 amino acids. This CDR3 is CASSETKRGPQG.

The chain uses TRBV19 and TRBJ2-7, with 7 bases aligning to TRBD1. Germline trimming cut 6 bases from V and 0 bases from J; bases unmatched to any gene: 8. Germline V gene sequence: CDR1 LNHDA, CDR2 SQIVND (reference sequence). The CDR3 covers 15 residues. The CDR3 DNA reads TGTGCCAGTAGCGCTTCGACAGGGCGCTCCTACGAGCAGTACTTC. Translated: CASSASTGRSYEQYF.